A selection of T cell receptor beta chains follows, all from one sample in a study of CD8 T cells in Susac syndrome. One entry per CDR3 protein results from TCRdb running MiXCR on the immunoSEQ multiplex PCR reads. This table holds some 200,000 distinct CDR3 sequences, around 93% found once. What was sequenced was CD8+ T cells from PBMCs. The source of these receptors is a human donor with Susac syndrome. Both conserved end residues are part of each CDR3.

V gene: TRBV5-1
J gene: TRBJ1-1
CDR3 protein: CASSLDTGGTEAFF

V gene: TRBV13
J gene: TRBJ1-1
CDR3 protein: CASSPQGRVAEAFF

V gene: TRBV5-1
J gene: TRBJ1-1
CDR3 protein: CASSLEFLGQGGTEAFF

V gene: TRBV28
J gene: TRBJ2-3
CDR3 protein: CASSFRRESSTDTQYF

V gene: TRBV20-1
J gene: TRBJ2-3
CDR3 protein: CSVASGGTDTQYF

V gene: TRBV9
J gene: TRBJ2-5
CDR3 protein: CASSGTSGGASETQYF

V gene: TRBV6-1
J gene: TRBJ2-7
CDR3 protein: CASRDRGTYEQYF

V gene: TRBV20-1
J gene: TRBJ1-5
CDR3 protein: CSASSGPTFSNQPQHF

V gene: TRBV7-8
J gene: TRBJ1-1
CDR3 protein: CASSLRASAPVNTEAFF

V gene: TRBV11-2
J gene: TRBJ2-1
CDR3 protein: CASSSLVGTGEQFF

V gene: TRBV5-5
J gene: TRBJ1-2
CDR3 protein: CASSLAGQGRYGYTF

V gene: TRBV29-1
J gene: TRBJ2-3
CDR3 protein: CSVEDESSNTDTQYF

V gene: TRBV6-5
J gene: TRBJ2-1
CDR3 protein: CASSYLPDSNEQFF

V gene: TRBV7-6
J gene: TRBJ2-1
CDR3 protein: CASSSIGGNEQFF

V gene: TRBV13
J gene: TRBJ2-1
CDR3 protein: CASSYTSGTNEQFF

V gene: TRBV30
J gene: TRBJ2-7
CDR3 protein: CAWLLADEQYF

V gene: TRBV20-1
J gene: TRBJ1-2
CDR3 protein: CSARDETVYGYTF

V gene: TRBV7-2
J gene: TRBJ2-1
CDR3 protein: CASSLSSSSYNEQFF

V gene: TRBV5-4
J gene: TRBJ1-4
CDR3 protein: CASSARGRGEKLFF

V gene: TRBV6-5
J gene: TRBJ2-1
CDR3 protein: CASSYLPYNEQFF

V gene: TRBV30
J gene: TRBJ2-3
CDR3 protein: CAWSELAGGPYTQYF

V gene: TRBV18
J gene: TRBJ2-3
CDR3 protein: CASSRPSGGTDTQYF

V gene: TRBV9
J gene: TRBJ2-7
CDR3 protein: CASSLQFGDYEQYF

V gene: TRBV7-9
J gene: TRBJ2-5
CDR3 protein: CASTPGGTLQETQYF

V gene: TRBV6-5
J gene: TRBJ1-1
CDR3 protein: CASSTGLNTEAFF

V gene: TRBV5-4
J gene: TRBJ2-2
CDR3 protein: CASSQDVTGELFF

V gene: TRBV7-9
J gene: TRBJ2-7
CDR3 protein: CASSLTGQGLSEQYF

V gene: TRBV27
J gene: TRBJ1-5
CDR3 protein: CASSLAVHQPQHF

V gene: TRBV6-1
J gene: TRBJ1-5
CDR3 protein: CASSRDAGDSNQPQHF

V gene: TRBV5-4
J gene: TRBJ2-6
CDR3 protein: CASSFKILWDSFSGANVLTF

V gene: TRBV20-1
J gene: TRBJ2-2
CDR3 protein: CSARHSGDTTGELFF

V gene: TRBV3-1
J gene: TRBJ2-7
CDR3 protein: CASSQGQGVYEQYF

V gene: TRBV9
J gene: TRBJ2-1
CDR3 protein: CASSVGGQPYNEQFF

V gene: TRBV9
J gene: TRBJ2-3
CDR3 protein: CASSVAGYTDTQYF

V gene: TRBV29-1
J gene: TRBJ2-7
CDR3 protein: CSVDTGTLSYEQYF

V gene: TRBV6-6
J gene: TRBJ1-1
CDR3 protein: CASSNEPNTEAFF